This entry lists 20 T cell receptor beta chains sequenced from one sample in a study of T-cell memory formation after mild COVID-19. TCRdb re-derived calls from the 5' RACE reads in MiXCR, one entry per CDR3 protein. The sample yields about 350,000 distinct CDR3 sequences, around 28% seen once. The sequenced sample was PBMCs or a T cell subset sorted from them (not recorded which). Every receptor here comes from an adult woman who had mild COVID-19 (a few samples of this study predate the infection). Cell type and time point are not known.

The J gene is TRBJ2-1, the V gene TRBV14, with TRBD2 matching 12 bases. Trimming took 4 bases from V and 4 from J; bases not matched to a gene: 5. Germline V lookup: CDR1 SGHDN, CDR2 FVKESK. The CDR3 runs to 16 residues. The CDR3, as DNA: TGTGCCAGCAGCCGGCCCGGGACTAGCGGGTACAATGAGCAGTTCTTC. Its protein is CASSRPGTSGYNEQFF.

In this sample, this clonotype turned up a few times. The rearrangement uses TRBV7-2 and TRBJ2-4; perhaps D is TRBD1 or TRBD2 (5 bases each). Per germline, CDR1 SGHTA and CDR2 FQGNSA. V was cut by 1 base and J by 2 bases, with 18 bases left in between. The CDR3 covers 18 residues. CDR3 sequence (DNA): TGTGCCAGCAGCTTAGGAGGGCCGCACAGGTATCCCAAAAACATTCAGTACTTC. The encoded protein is CASSLGGPHRYPKNIQYF.

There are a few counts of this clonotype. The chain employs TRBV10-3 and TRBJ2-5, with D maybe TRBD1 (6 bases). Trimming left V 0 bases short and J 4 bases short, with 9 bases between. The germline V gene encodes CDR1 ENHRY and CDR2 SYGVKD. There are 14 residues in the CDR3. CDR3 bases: TGTGCCATCAGTGAGTCGAACAGGGCAGAGACCCAGTACTTC. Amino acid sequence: CAISESNRAETQYF.

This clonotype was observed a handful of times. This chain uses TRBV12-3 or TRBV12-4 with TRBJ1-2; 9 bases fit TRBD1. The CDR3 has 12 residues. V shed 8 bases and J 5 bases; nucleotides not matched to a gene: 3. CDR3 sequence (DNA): TGTGCCAGCCAACAGGGGGCATATGGCTACACCTTC. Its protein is CASQQGAYGYTF.

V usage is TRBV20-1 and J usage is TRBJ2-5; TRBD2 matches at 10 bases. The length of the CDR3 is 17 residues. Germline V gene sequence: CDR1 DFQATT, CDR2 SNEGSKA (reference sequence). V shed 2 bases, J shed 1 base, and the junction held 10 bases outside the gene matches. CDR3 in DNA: TGCAGTGCTAGATCGTATCAACTAGCGGGGACCCAAGAGACCCAGTACTTC. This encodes CSARSYQLAGTQETQYF.

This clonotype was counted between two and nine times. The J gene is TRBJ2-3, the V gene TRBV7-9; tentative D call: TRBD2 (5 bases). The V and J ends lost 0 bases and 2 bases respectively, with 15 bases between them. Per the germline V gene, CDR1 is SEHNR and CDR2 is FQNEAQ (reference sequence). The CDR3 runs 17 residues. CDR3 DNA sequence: TGTGCCAGCAGCTTAGCGCCCCAAGGCGGGCCCACAGATACGCAGTATTTT. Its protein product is CASSLAPQGGPTDTQYF.

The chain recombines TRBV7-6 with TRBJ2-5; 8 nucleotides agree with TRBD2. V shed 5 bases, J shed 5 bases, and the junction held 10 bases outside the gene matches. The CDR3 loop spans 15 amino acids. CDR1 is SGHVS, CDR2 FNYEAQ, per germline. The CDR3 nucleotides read TGTGCCAGCAGCCTAGAGACTAGCGTGGGGGAGACCCAGTACTTC. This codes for CASSLETSVGETQYF. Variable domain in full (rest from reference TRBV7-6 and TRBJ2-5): GAGVSQSPRYKVTKRGQDVALRCDPISGHVSLYWYRQALGQGPEFLTYFNYEAQQDKSGLPNDRFSAERPEGSISTLTIQRTEQRDSAMYRCASSLETSVGETQYFGPGTRLLVL.

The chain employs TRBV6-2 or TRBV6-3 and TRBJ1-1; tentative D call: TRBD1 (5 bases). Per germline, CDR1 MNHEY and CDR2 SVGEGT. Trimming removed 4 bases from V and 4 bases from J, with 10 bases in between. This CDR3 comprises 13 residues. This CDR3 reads CASSWSQGTEAFF. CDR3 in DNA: TGTGCCAGCAGTTGGAGTCAGGGCACTGAAGCTTTCTTT.

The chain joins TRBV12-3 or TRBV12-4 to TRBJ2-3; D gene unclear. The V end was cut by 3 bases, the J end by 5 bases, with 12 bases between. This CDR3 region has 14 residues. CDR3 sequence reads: CASSFGLQLDTQYF. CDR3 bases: TGTGCCAGCAGTTTCGGCCTCCAATTAGATACGCAGTATTTT.

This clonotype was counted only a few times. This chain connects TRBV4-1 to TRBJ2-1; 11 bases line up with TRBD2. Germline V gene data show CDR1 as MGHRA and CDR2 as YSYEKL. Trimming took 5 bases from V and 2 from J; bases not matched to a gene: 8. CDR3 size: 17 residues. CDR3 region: CASSWRLAGGTYNEQFF. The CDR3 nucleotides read TGCGCCAGCAGCTGGCGATTAGCGGGGGGGACCTACAATGAGCAGTTCTTC.

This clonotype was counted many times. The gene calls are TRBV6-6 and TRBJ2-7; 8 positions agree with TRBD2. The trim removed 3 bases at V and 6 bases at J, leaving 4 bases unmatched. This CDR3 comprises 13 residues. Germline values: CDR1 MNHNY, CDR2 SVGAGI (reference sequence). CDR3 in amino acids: CASSYSGTSEQYF. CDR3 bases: TGTGCCAGCAGTTATAGCGGGACTAGCGAGCAGTACTTC.

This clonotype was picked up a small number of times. The CDR3, as DNA: TGTGCCATGGGGACTAGCGGGATGTACAATGAGCAGTTCTTC. Translated: CAMGTSGMYNEQFF. The chain employs TRBV10-3 and TRBJ2-1; 13 nucleotides align to TRBD2. The CDR3 sequence is 14 residues long. CDR1 and CDR2 from the germline V gene are ENHRY and SYGVKD. The J segment lost 4 bases and the V segment lost 9 bases, leaving 3 bases of the junction unmatched.

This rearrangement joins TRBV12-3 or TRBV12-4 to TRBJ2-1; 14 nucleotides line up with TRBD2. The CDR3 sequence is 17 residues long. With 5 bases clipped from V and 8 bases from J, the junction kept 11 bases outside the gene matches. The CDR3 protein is CASSPRLAGGPLDEQFF. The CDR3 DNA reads TGTGCCAGCAGTCCGCGACTAGCGGGGGGGCCTTTGGATGAGCAGTTCTTC.

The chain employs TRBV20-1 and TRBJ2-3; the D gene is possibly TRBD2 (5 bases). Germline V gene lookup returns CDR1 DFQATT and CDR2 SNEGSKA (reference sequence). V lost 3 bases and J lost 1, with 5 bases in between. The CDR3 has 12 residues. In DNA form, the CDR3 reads TGCAGTGCTAGCGGGGGCACAGATACGCAGTATTTT. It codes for CSASGGTDTQYF.

In DNA form, the CDR3 reads TGTGCCAGCAGTTCGACTGAGAACCCCGACGGGGAGCAGTTCTTC. This codes for CASSSTENPDGEQFF. This rearrangement joins TRBV12-3 or TRBV12-4 to TRBJ2-1; D is undetermined. V was trimmed by 4 bases and J by 10 bases, leaving 20 bases between them. The CDR3 extends over 15 amino acids.

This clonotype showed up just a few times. CDR3 bases: TGTGCCAGCAGCGTGTCAGGGGGCTATGGCTACACCTTC. It yields the protein CASSVSGGYGYTF. This chain links TRBV9 with TRBJ1-2; 7 bases are a match to TRBD1. CDR1 is SGDLS and CDR2 is YYNGEE in the germline V gene. The trim removed 2 bases at V and 4 bases at J, leaving 2 bases unmatched. The CDR3 length is 13 residues. Variable domain in full (rest from reference TRBV9 and TRBJ1-2): DSGVTQTPKHLITATGQRVTLRCSPRSGDLSVYWYQQSLDQGLQFLIQYYNGEERAKGNILERFSAQQFPDLHSELNLSSLELGDSALYFCASSVSGGYGYTFGSGTRLTVV.

The CDR3 bases are TGTGCCAGCAGCGTTCAGACGGGCGTTGAAGCTTTCTTT. Translation gives CASSVQTGVEAFF. This chain joins TRBV5-4 and TRBJ1-1; no definite D call. V was pared by 4 bases and J by 7 bases, with 14 bases between. From germline, CDR1 is SGHNT and CDR2 YYREEE (reference sequence). The length of the CDR3 is 13 residues.

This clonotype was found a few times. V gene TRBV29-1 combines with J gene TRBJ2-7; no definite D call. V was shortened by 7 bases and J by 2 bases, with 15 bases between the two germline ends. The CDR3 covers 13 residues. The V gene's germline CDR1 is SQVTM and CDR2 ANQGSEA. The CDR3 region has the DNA TGCAGCGCTCTAGACTTCCTTACCTACGAGCAGTACTTC. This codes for CSALDFLTYEQYF.

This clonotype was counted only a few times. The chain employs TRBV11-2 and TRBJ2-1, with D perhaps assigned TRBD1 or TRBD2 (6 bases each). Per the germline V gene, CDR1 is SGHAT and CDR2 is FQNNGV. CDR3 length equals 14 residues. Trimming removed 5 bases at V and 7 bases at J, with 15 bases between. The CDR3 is CASSGLGGLNEQFF. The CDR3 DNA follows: TGTGCCAGCAGCGGCCTAGGGGGGCTGAATGAGCAGTTCTTC.

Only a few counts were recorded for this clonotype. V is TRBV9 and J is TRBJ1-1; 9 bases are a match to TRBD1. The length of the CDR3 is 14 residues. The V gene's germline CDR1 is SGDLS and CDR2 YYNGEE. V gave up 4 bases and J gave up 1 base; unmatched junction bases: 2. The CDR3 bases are TGTGCCAGCAGCTCACAGGGGGCGAACACTGAAGCTTTCTTT. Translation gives CASSSQGANTEAFF. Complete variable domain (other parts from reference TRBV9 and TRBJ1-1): DSGVTQTPKHLITATGQRVTLRCSPRSGDLSVYWYQQSLDQGLQFLIQYYNGEERAKGNILERFSAQQFPDLHSELNLSSLELGDSALYFCASSSQGANTEAFFGQGTRLTVV.